These 17 T cell receptor beta chains share one sample of origin, sequenced in a study of blood T cell repertoires in COVID-19. Produced via immunoSEQ multiplex PCR; TCRdb's table is partial and in-frame only. Counted here are 50,000 to 70,000 clones, about 88% occurring once; the ten biggest clones make up approximately 15%. The sequenced sample was peripheral blood. The receptors were sampled from a man between 65 and 85 years old with active COVID-19.

The rearrangement links TRBV4-2 to TRBJ2-3, with D possibly being TRBD2 (5 bases). Germline CDR1 and CDR2: LGHNA and YNFKEQ. V was shortened by 1 base and J by 1 base, with 12 bases between the two germline ends. The CDR3 sequence is 16 residues long. The CDR3 loop is CASSQGAAFRTDTQYF. Written as DNA, the CDR3 is TGTGCCAGCAGCCAAGGAGCGGCGTTTCGCACAGATACGCAGTATTTT.

The rearrangement joins TRBV7-9 to TRBJ2-7, with 9 bases matching TRBD1. This CDR3 is built from 18 residues. V was clipped by 3 bases and J by 9 bases; unmatched bases: 21. CDR1 SEHNR and CDR2 FQNEAQ come from the germline V gene (reference sequence). Here the CDR3 DNA reads TGTGCCAGCAGCTTTAGTCCCCCCAGGGACAGGGCGATCTACTGGCAGTACTTC. This codes for CASSFSPPRDRAIYWQYF.

This chain connects TRBV7-2 to TRBJ2-1; D possibly corresponds to TRBD1 (6 bases). V gave up 1 base and J gave up 10 bases, with 17 bases separating them. CDR3 length equals 15 residues. The V gene's germline CDR1 is SGHTA and CDR2 FQGNSA. The CDR3 protein is CASSLVWGRPAEQFF. CDR3 DNA sequence: TGTGCCAGCAGCTTAGTTTGGGGGCGGCCGGCGGAGCAGTTCTTC.

The chain couples TRBV5-6 to TRBJ1-1, with D perhaps TRBD1 (5 bases). The CDR3 runs to 13 residues. The germline V gene has CDR1 SGHDT and CDR2 YYEEEE. V dropped 5 bases and J dropped 0 bases, with 8 bases sitting between them. DNA for the CDR3: TGTGCCAGCAGTGGACAAGTGAACACTGAAGCTTTCTTT. It is translated as CASSGQVNTEAFF.

V is TRBV5-1 and J is TRBJ1-1; TRBD1 matches 8 bases. CDR3 length: 16 residues. Trimming removed 3 bases from V and 1 base from J; junction bases left unmatched: 8. Germline V CDR1 and CDR2: SGHRS, YFSETQ. As DNA, the CDR3 is TGCGCCAGCAGCTCAGGACAGGGACCATCGAACACTGAAGCTTTCTTT. This gives the protein CASSSGQGPSNTEAFF.

The chain employs TRBV11-3 and TRBJ2-1; D may be TRBD1 (6 bases). This CDR3 contains 13 residues. The V and J ends lost 1 base and 5 bases respectively, with 6 bases between them. Per the germline V gene, CDR1 is SGHNT and CDR2 is YENEEA. The chain's CDR3 is CASSLAGDNEQFF. CDR3 bases: TGTGCCAGCAGCTTAGCAGGGGACAATGAGCAGTTCTTC.

V and J are TRBV5-4 and TRBJ2-5, with 9 bases aligning to TRBD2. Per the germline V gene, CDR1 is SGHNT and CDR2 is YYREEE (reference sequence). V shed 0 bases and J 5 bases; nucleotides not matched to a gene: 5. The CDR3 is made up of 15 amino acids. CDR3 nucleotide sequence: TGTGCCAGCAGCTTGGATGGAGCGGGAGGCGAGACCCAGTACTTC. It yields the protein CASSLDGAGGETQYF. The complete variable domain, with remaining parts taken from reference TRBV5-4 and TRBJ2-5, reads ETGVTQSPTHLIKTRGQQVTLRCSSQSGHNTVSWYQQALGQGPQFIFQYYREEENGRGNFPPRFSGLQFPNYSSELNVNALELDDSALYLCASSLDGAGGETQYFGPGTRLLVL.

The sample holds one count of this clone. The chain has TRBV10-2 and TRBJ1-1; no clear D. The germline V gene has CDR1 WSHSY and CDR2 SAAADI. V was trimmed by 6 bases and J by 0 bases, leaving 11 bases between them. The CDR3 runs 14 residues. This CDR3 reads CASRRGPLNTEAFF. Written as DNA, the CDR3 is TGCGCCAGCAGGAGAGGTCCACTGAACACTGAAGCTTTCTTT.

This chain joins TRBV5-6 and TRBJ2-6, with D unresolved. This CDR3 contains 14 residues. V lost 2 bases, J lost 2 bases, and 5 bases lay in between. Germline CDR1 SGHDT, CDR2 YYEEEE. CDR3 nucleotides: TGTGCCAGCAGCTTAATAGCTGGGGCCAACGTCCTGACTTTC. Translated: CASSLIAGANVLTF.

The chain recombines TRBV19 with TRBJ2-1; the match to TRBD2 covers 14 bases. The CDR3 runs 15 residues. Germline V lookup: CDR1 LNHDA, CDR2 SQIVND (reference sequence). The V gene end was trimmed by 9 bases and the J gene end by 7 bases; junction bases not matched to a gene: 8. CDR3 protein: CASDGLAGGVNEQFF. CDR3 DNA: TGTGCCAGCGACGGACTAGCGGGAGGCGTGAATGAGCAGTTCTTC.

V and J are TRBV7-2 and TRBJ1-1; 7 nucleotides align to TRBD1. Trimming at V came to 7 bases and at J to 1 base, leaving 9 bases not matched to a gene. Germline CDR1 is SGHTA and CDR2 is FQGNSA. The length of the CDR3 is 15 residues. The CDR3 DNA reads TGTGCCAGCAACACGGCGACAGGGCCGAACACTGAAGCTTTCTTT. The encoded protein is CASNTATGPNTEAFF.

V is TRBV24-1 and J is TRBJ2-5, with D tentatively TRBD2 (5 bases). The germline V gene has CDR1 KGHDR and CDR2 SFDVKD. The CDR3 totals 12 residues. Trimming shortened V by 5 bases and J by 6 bases, and 9 bases separated the two germline ends. In DNA, the CDR3 is TGTGCCACCAGTGGTTCCGGGAAGACCCAGTACTTC. This sequence encodes CATSGSGKTQYF.

V is TRBV4-3 and J is TRBJ1-2; D perhaps matches TRBD1 (6 bases). The germline V gene encodes CDR1 LGHNA and CDR2 YSLEER. V lost 0 bases and J lost 1, with 21 bases in between. CDR3 size: 19 residues. CDR3 in DNA: TGCGCCAGCAGCCAAGATCTGAGAGACAGCCAGGGGCTTAACTATGGCTACACCTTC. Residues: CASSQDLRDSQGLNYGYTF.

V usage is TRBV18 and J usage is TRBJ2-5; 10 bases agree with TRBD2. In germline, CDR1 is KGHSH, CDR2 LQKENI. The CDR3 has 18 amino acids. The junction had 12 bases not matched to a gene; V was cut back by 3 bases and J by 2 bases. DNA for the CDR3: TGTGCCAGCTCACCTAACGGGGCTAGCGGGGGTGATCAAGAGACCCAGTACTTC. Residues: CASSPNGASGGDQETQYF.

The chain carries TRBV4-3 and TRBJ1-4; the match to TRBD1 covers 7 bases. This CDR3 spans 17 amino acids. V shed 5 bases and J 3 bases; nucleotides not matched to a gene: 12. The germline V gene has CDR1 LGHNA and CDR2 YSLEER. The CDR3 sequence is CASSKGDSASSNEKLFF. Here the CDR3 DNA reads TGCGCCAGCAGCAAGGGGGACAGCGCCTCCTCTAATGAAAAACTGTTTTTT.

This chain uses TRBV2 with TRBJ2-1; the D gene is possibly TRBD1 (6 bases). Germline CDR1 is SNHLY and CDR2 is FYNNEI. CDR3 size: 13 residues. V was shortened by 4 bases and J by 8 bases, with 12 bases between the two germline ends. The CDR3 reads CASSAQGIDEQFF. CDR3 in DNA: TGTGCCAGCAGTGCACAGGGCATCGATGAGCAGTTCTTC.

The chain couples TRBV7-2 to TRBJ2-5; D is unresolved. The germline gives CDR1 SGHTA, CDR2 FQGNSA. The V and J ends lost 2 bases and 3 bases respectively, with 7 bases between them. This CDR3 region has 13 residues. CDR3 DNA sequence: TGTGCCAGCAGCTTATTCCGGGAAGAGACCCAGTACTTC. Its protein is CASSLFREETQYF.